This T cell receptor (beta chain) came from a study of T cells after yellow fever vaccination. Findings and caveats of the study: Contamination of FACS-sorted repertoires by abundant clonotypes from the bulk population could occur. Among primary-vaccination clones, most reappeared after the booster, at approximately 97% for CD4 and more than 75% for CD8.

Of note for this clonotype: Its matching antigen is unknown.

J lost 4 bases, V lost 5 bases, and 10 bases had no gene match. The CDR3 consists of 15 residues. Germline assignment: CDR1 DFQATT and CDR2 SNEGSKA (reference sequence). TCRdb re-called the 5' RACE reads with MiXCR, one entry per CDR3 protein. The data hold nearly 550,000 distinct CDR3 sequences, with around 21% observed a single time. The sample consisted of PBMCs, taken 15 days after the yellow fever booster vaccination. The clonotype was recovered from a man between 25 and 39 years old who received the YFV17D yellow fever vaccine. The chain combines TRBV20-1 with TRBJ2-3; 9 bases are shared with TRBD2. The CDR3 region has the DNA TGCAGTGCTGGATCCGGGACTAGCTTTCCAGATACGCAGTATTTT. Protein: CSAGSGTSFPDTQYF.